This T cell receptor (beta chain) was sequenced in a study of shared clonotypes between healthy human individuals. As handled by the study authors: For the immunoSEQ data, sequences were junction-only without quality scores, so filtering differed. Clones were sequenced by immunoSEQ multiplex PCR, and TCRdb holds only the in-frame ones, with some missing. Clone size and V and J calls were adopted from that table, with D and trimming inferred from the DNA. Of about 1 million clones in the sample, about 75% were seen once. Trimming stripped 6 bases from V and 8 bases from J, with 13 bases between. Germline-derived CDR1 and CDR2 are ENHRY and SYGVKD. The CDR3 runs 13 residues.

The sequenced sample consisted of memory CD4+ T cells sorted from blood. Subset here: CD45RA-negative fraction. This sequence joins TRBV10-3 and TRBJ1-4; D is undetermined. The clonotype comes from a young man in good health. The DNA for the CDR3 is TGTGCCATCAGGGGCTCCACTGGGGAAAAACTGTTTTTT. Amino acids: CAIRGSTGEKLFF.